Shown below are 15 T cell receptor beta chains from a single sample sequenced in a study of CD8+CD57+ T cells in acquired aplastic anemia. Using genomic DNA as the template, TCR beta VDJ and CDR3 profiling was carried out. TCRdb used MiXCR to reprocess the reads, holding one entry per CDR3 protein. This repertoire shows some 290,000 distinct CDR3 sequences, 45% to 65% found once; its top ten account for less than 10%. The sample comprised sorted CD4+, CD8+, or CD8+CD57+ T cells (not recorded which) from PBMCs. These receptors were collected from a human donor with severe aplastic anemia or a healthy control (not recorded which).

This chain joins TRBV6-6 and TRBJ1-1, with 9 bases that match TRBD1. V lost 5 bases to trimming and J lost 3 bases; unmatched junction nucleotides: 4. This CDR3 has 14 amino acids. Germline V lookup: CDR1 MNHNY, CDR2 SVGAGI (reference sequence). The CDR3 nucleotides are TGTGCCAGCAGTAACCGACAGGGGGACACTGAAGCTTTCTTT. Its translation: CASSNRQGDTEAFF.

The CDR3 nucleotides are TGCAGTGCTAGGGGGGGGACTAGCCAGTACCAAGAGACCCAGTACTTC. It is translated as CSARGGTSQYQETQYF. This chain links TRBV20-1 with TRBJ2-5; 9 bases line up with TRBD2. CDR1 DFQATT and CDR2 SNEGSKA come from the germline V gene (reference sequence). With 3 bases clipped from V and 0 bases from J, the junction kept 8 bases outside the gene matches. CDR3 size: 16 residues.

The chain combines TRBV20-1 with TRBJ1-4; D is ambiguous. CDR3 length equals 12 residues. The V and J ends lost 3 bases and 2 bases respectively, with 4 bases between them. The germline CDR1 and CDR2 sequences are DFQATT and SNEGSKA (reference sequence). In DNA form, the CDR3 reads TGCAGTGCTAGCGGGACTAATGAAAAACTGTTTTTT. Translating it yields CSASGTNEKLFF.

This clonotype qualifies as medium-sized. J is TRBJ2-7 and V is TRBV25-1, with 7 positions matching TRBD1. Per germline, CDR1 MGHDK and CDR2 SYGVNS. The CDR3 is 15 residues long. V shed 4 bases, J shed 4 bases, and the junction held 10 bases outside the gene matches. The CDR3 here is CASSGGNRGGYEQYF. The CDR3 bases are TGTGCCAGCAGTGGGGGGAACAGGGGTGGGTACGAGCAGTACTTC.

This clonotype was found a few times. This rearrangement joins TRBV11-1 to TRBJ2-7; 9 nucleotides agree with TRBD2. With 6 bases clipped from V and 2 bases from J, the junction kept 8 bases outside the gene matches. CDR1 is SGHAT and CDR2 is FQDESV in the germline V gene (reference sequence). The CDR3 is made up of 15 amino acids. Here the CDR3 DNA reads TGTGCCAGCAGGGAAGCCGGCGGGGGGGCCTACGAGCAGTACTTC. Protein sequence: CASREAGGGAYEQYF.

The chain carries TRBV15 and TRBJ1-2, with D tentatively TRBD1 (6 bases). With 0 bases removed from V and 0 bases from J, the gap between germline ends came to 20 bases. The germline V gene encodes CDR1 LNHNV and CDR2 YYDKDF (reference sequence). The CDR3 spans 19 residues. The CDR3 nucleotides are TGTGCCACCAGCAGAGACCGAAATTTGGGGGACACAGCTAACTATGGCTACACCTTC. Translating gives CATSRDRNLGDTANYGYTF.

This clonotype was seen ten or more times. The chain is built from TRBV19 and TRBJ2-2; D is unresolved. CDR3 length: 13 amino acids. CDR1 and CDR2 from the germline V gene are LNHDA and SQIVND (reference sequence). The germline V and J ends were trimmed by 7 bases and 2 bases, with 8 bases remaining between them. For the CDR3, the DNA is TGTGCCAGTATTATGAGAAACACCGGGGAGCTGTTTTTT. It yields the protein CASIMRNTGELFF.

This clonotype was recorded at least ten times. This sequence joins TRBV11-2 and TRBJ2-3; 11 bases match TRBD1. From germline, CDR1 is SGHAT and CDR2 FQNNGV. This CDR3 is 17 amino acids long. With V trimmed by 0 bases and J by 4 bases, 6 bases remained unmatched. The CDR3 sequence is CASSLDGTGGISDTQYF. CDR3 in DNA: TGTGCCAGCAGCTTAGATGGGACAGGGGGGATCTCAGATACGCAGTATTTT.

This clonotype was counted at least ten times. V usage is TRBV20-1 and J usage is TRBJ1-2; TRBD1 might be the D (6 bases). Germline-derived CDR1 and CDR2 are DFQATT and SNEGSKA (reference sequence). CDR3 length equals 15 residues. Deletions cut 3 bases from V and 8 bases from J, with 22 bases between. CDR3 bases: TGCAGTGCTAGTCGTCCGCTCCGGGACATGGGCGGCTACACCTTC. Its protein product is CSASRPLRDMGGYTF.

The chain joins TRBV2 to TRBJ2-7; 11 bases map to TRBD2. Germline CDR1 SNHLY, CDR2 FYNNEI. V was pared by 8 bases and J by 4 bases, with 7 bases of the junction left unmatched. This CDR3 spans 14 amino acids. Here the CDR3 reads CASQASGGLYEQYF. The CDR3 DNA sequence: TGTGCCAGCCAGGCTAGCGGGGGGCTATACGAGCAGTACTTC.

This sequence joins TRBV5-8 and TRBJ1-5; weak D call: TRBD1 (6 bases). The CDR3 spans 14 residues. V lost 4 bases, J lost 6 bases, and 14 bases lay in between. Germline V gene sequence: CDR1 SGHTS, CDR2 YDEGEE. This CDR3 is CASSRRDTSQPQHF. CDR3 bases: TGTGCCAGCAGCCGCCGGGACACGAGTCAGCCCCAGCATTTT.

The chain couples TRBV7-6 to TRBJ2-7; TRBD1 agrees at 7 bases. Trimming at V came to 1 base and at J to 5 bases, leaving 8 bases not matched to a gene. The CDR3 totals 15 residues. Germline assignment: CDR1 SGHVS and CDR2 FNYEAQ. CDR3 sequence reads: CASSLEGAAGDEQYF. CDR3 in DNA: TGTGCCAGCAGCTTAGAGGGGGCTGCAGGGGACGAGCAGTACTTC.

V and J are TRBV7-8 and TRBJ2-6; D uncertain. Trimming left V 4 bases short and J 2 bases short, with 6 bases between. Germline CDR1 and CDR2: SGHVS and FQNEAQ. The CDR3 length is 14 residues. CDR3 bases: TGTGCCAGCAGCTCCCTACCTGGGGCCAACGTCCTGACTTTC. Translated, it gives CASSSLPGANVLTF. The full variable domain, rest sourced from reference TRBV7-8 and TRBJ2-6, is GAGVSQSPRYKVAKRGQDVALRCDPISGHVSLFWYQQALGQGPEFLTYFQNEAQLDKSGLPSDRFFAERPEGSVSTLKIQRTQQEDSAVYLCASSSLPGANVLTFGAGSRLTVL.

The rearrangement joins TRBV7-9 to TRBJ2-5; D gene ambiguous. CDR1 SEHNR and CDR2 FQNEAQ come from the germline V gene (reference sequence). CDR3 size: 14 residues. The V gene lost 1 base and the J gene lost 5 bases, with 11 bases spanning the gap. CDR3 sequence (DNA): TGTGCCAGCAGCTTAGGGAGTGGCTTGGAGACCCAGTACTTC. Encoded protein: CASSLGSGLETQYF.

This clonotype came up a few times. This chain uses TRBV10-1 with TRBJ2-5; D remains ambiguous. The germline V gene has CDR1 WNHNN and CDR2 SYGVQD (reference sequence). V was pared by 4 bases and J by 2 bases, with 17 bases between. CDR3 length: 16 amino acids. CDR3 amino acids: CASSGRIGRIQETQYF. The CDR3 coding sequence is TGCGCCAGCAGTGGCAGGATTGGACGGATACAAGAGACCCAGTACTTC.